This is a list of T cell receptor beta chains from one sample in a study of human T cells and chemical hapten exposure. TCRdb analysed the RACE reads with MiXCR anew, one entry per CDR3 protein. The top ten hold less than 6.5% of the sample, which has 330,000 or so distinct CDR3 sequences, just under 6.5% seen once. The sample in question was whole blood, obtained in connection with sensitization to the hapten diphenylcyclopropenone (DPC). Receptors originate from a woman aged 18-29 years with alopecia areata. Some clones in this sample may be carry-over from other donors' samples. CDR3s include the opening cysteine and the closing phenylalanine or tryptophan. D genes are given only for firm matches. Not all rows give a size; the values are once, few, many and, for expanded clones, a class.

V	size	J	D	DNA	CDR3
TRBV20-1	-	TRBJ2-1	-	TGCAGTGCTAGAGATGTGGATGAGCAGTTCTTC	CSARDVDEQFF
TRBV7-8	few	TRBJ1-2	TRBD1	TGTGCCAGCAGCTTAATATGGGACAGTCACAACTATGGCTACACCTTC	CASSLIWDSHNYGYTF
TRBV7-2	few	TRBJ1-1	-	TGTGCCAGCAGCGCTAACCCGGCCGCTGAAGCTTTCTTT	CASSANPAAEAFF
TRBV28	-	TRBJ2-4	TRBD2	TGTGCCAGCAGTCGGTGGACTAGCGGGGTTGACATTCAGTACTTC	CASSRWTSGVDIQYF
TRBV28	many	TRBJ2-3	TRBD1	TGTGCCAGCAGTGGGGGGACAGGGGTAGGGACAGATACGCAGTATTTT	CASSGGTGVGTDTQYF
TRBV12-3/TRBV12-4	many	TRBJ1-1	-	TGTGCCGCTGGAACAGGGAACACTGAAGCTTTCTTT	CAAGTGNTEAFF
TRBV6-5	few	TRBJ1-4	TRBD1	TGTGCCAGCAGCTTACAAGGGACAGCTAGAGATGAAAAACTGTTTTTT	CASSLQGTARDEKLFF
TRBV27	many	TRBJ1-1	-	TGTGCCAGCAGTTCTGGACAGATCACTGAAGCTTTCTTT	CASSSGQITEAFF
TRBV27	-	TRBJ2-1	TRBD2	TGTGCCAGCAGGCTGACTAGCGGGGGGTACAATGAGCAGTTCTTC	CASRLTSGGYNEQFF
TRBV14	-	TRBJ1-6	TRBD1	TGTGCCAGCAGCCACCGGGACAGGTGGAATTCACCCCTCCACTTT	CASSHRDRWNSPLHF
TRBV6-1	few	TRBJ1-5	TRBD1	TGTGCCAGCAGCCCAGCAGAGGGGGCCTACAATCAGCCCCAGCATTTT	CASSPAEGAYNQPQHF
TRBV5-1	many	TRBJ2-3	-	TGTGCCAGCAGTCGACAGGGCACAGATACGCAGTATTTT	CASSRQGTDTQYF
TRBV6-5	few	TRBJ2-3	-	TGTGCCAGCAGTTACTCGGGGTTGGCAGCTTCTAGCACAGATACGCAGTATTTT	CASSYSGLAASSTDTQYF
TRBV18	-	TRBJ2-1	-	TGTGCCAGCTCACCCTTGAGCCTGAATGAGCAGTTCTTC	CASSPLSLNEQFF
TRBV4-2	-	TRBJ2-1	TRBD2	TGTGCCAGCAGCCAAGATGGGACTAGCTACAATGAGCAGTTCTTC	CASSQDGTSYNEQFF
TRBV7-9	-	TRBJ2-2	-	TGTGCCAATTTACAGGGATCCGGGGAGCTGTTTTTT	CANLQGSGELFF
TRBV7-9	few	TRBJ1-1	TRBD1	TGTGCCAGCAGCTTAGTAGGCAGGGGGCGTACTGAAGCTTTCTTT	CASSLVGRGRTEAFF
TRBV2	many	TRBJ2-7	-	TGTGCCAGCAGTGACGACAGCTCCTACGAGCAGTACTTC	CASSDDSSYEQYF
TRBV7-9	few	TRBJ1-1	TRBD1	TGTGCCAGCAGCTTACAAACAGGGGCCACTGAAGCTTTCTTT	CASSLQTGATEAFF
TRBV6-5	many	TRBJ1-2	-	TGTGCCAGCACCGAAATTGGAAACTATGGCTACACCTTC	CASTEIGNYGYTF
TRBV28	-	TRBJ1-3	TRBD1	TGTGCCAGCAGCCGGGACAGGGGGAACAGCCTCATATATTTT	CASSRDRGNSLIYF
TRBV2	few	TRBJ2-3	-	TGTGCCAGCAGTCAGCAGCCCCCCCCAGATACGCAGTATTTT	CASSQQPPPDTQYF
TRBV28	few	TRBJ2-1	-	TGTGCCAGCAGTTTAGAATGGGCTACTTCCTACAATGAGCAGTTCTTC	CASSLEWATSYNEQFF
TRBV7-9	many	TRBJ1-5	-	TGTGCCAGCAGCTTTGGCAATCAGCCCCAGCATTTT	CASSFGNQPQHF
TRBV5-6	many	TRBJ1-1	-	TGTGCCAGCAGCTTGGTTCTGCAGGGCCGGCGGAACACTGAAGCTTTCTTT	CASSLVLQGRRNTEAFF
TRBV12-3/TRBV12-4	-	TRBJ2-2	TRBD1	TGTGCCTTGGGACAGGGCTGGGGGGAGCTGTTTTTT	CALGQGWGELFF